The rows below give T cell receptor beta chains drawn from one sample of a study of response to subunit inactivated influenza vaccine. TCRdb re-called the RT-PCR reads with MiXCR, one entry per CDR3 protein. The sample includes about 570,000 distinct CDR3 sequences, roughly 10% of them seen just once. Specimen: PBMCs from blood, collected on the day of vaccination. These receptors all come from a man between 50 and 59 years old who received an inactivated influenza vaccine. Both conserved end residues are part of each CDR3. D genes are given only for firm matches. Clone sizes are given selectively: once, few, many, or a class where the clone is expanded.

cdr3_nt: TGTGCCAGTCAGGGGGCGCGGGTGGCCGGGGAGCTGTTTTTT; cdr3_aa: CASQGARVAGELFF; clone_size: .; d_call: TRBD1; j_call: TRBJ2-2; v_call: TRBV19
cdr3_nt: TGTGCCAGCAGTTCCCGCACGGAGAGCTCCTACAATGAGCAGTTCTTC; cdr3_aa: CASSSRTESSYNEQFF; clone_size: many; d_call: .; j_call: TRBJ2-1; v_call: TRBV12-3/TRBV12-4
cdr3_nt: TGTGCCAGCAGTTTATTGAGTTCACCCCTCCACTTT; cdr3_aa: CASSLLSSPLHF; clone_size: few; d_call: .; j_call: TRBJ1-6; v_call: TRBV28
cdr3_nt: TGCAGCGTTGGCCTAAGGCTAGGCAGGGACAATGAGCAGTTCTTC; cdr3_aa: CSVGLRLGRDNEQFF; clone_size: few; d_call: .; j_call: TRBJ2-1; v_call: TRBV29-1
cdr3_nt: TGTGCCAGCAGCGAACTAGGGAGGCCCCAGCATTTT; cdr3_aa: CASSELGRPQHF; clone_size: many; d_call: .; j_call: TRBJ1-5; v_call: TRBV2
cdr3_nt: TGTGCCAGCAGCGTAGCGGGGGCGCGGGACACTGAAGCTTTCTTT; cdr3_aa: CASSVAGARDTEAFF; clone_size: .; d_call: .; j_call: TRBJ1-1; v_call: TRBV9
cdr3_nt: TGCGCCAGCAGCTTGGGGACAGGGATCCAAGAGACCCAGTACTTC; cdr3_aa: CASSLGTGIQETQYF; clone_size: .; d_call: TRBD1; j_call: TRBJ2-5; v_call: TRBV5-1
cdr3_nt: TGTGCCAGCAGTACTAGCGGGGGATGGAACGAGCAGTACTTC; cdr3_aa: CASSTSGGWNEQYF; clone_size: .; d_call: TRBD2; j_call: TRBJ2-7; v_call: TRBV25-1
cdr3_nt: TGTGCCAGCAGCTCCGGACAGGGGGCTCCTACGCAGTATTTT; cdr3_aa: CASSSGQGAPTQYF; clone_size: few; d_call: TRBD1; j_call: TRBJ2-3; v_call: TRBV13
cdr3_nt: TGCGCCAGCAGCCAACGGGACACCTACGAGCAGTACTTC; cdr3_aa: CASSQRDTYEQYF; clone_size: .; d_call: .; j_call: TRBJ2-7; v_call: TRBV4-1
cdr3_nt: TGTGCCAGCTCACCTGCACAGGGGGCCTACAATGAGCAGTTCTTC; cdr3_aa: CASSPAQGAYNEQFF; clone_size: .; d_call: TRBD1; j_call: TRBJ2-1; v_call: TRBV18
cdr3_nt: TGTGCCAGCAGCCAAGGAAGTGGACCATCCCAAGAGACCCAGTACTTC; cdr3_aa: CASSQGSGPSQETQYF; clone_size: .; d_call: .; j_call: TRBJ2-5; v_call: TRBV4-2
cdr3_nt: TGCGCCAGCAGCCAAAATGTGGCTCTGGGGAATGAGCAGTTCTTC; cdr3_aa: CASSQNVALGNEQFF; clone_size: many; d_call: .; j_call: TRBJ2-1; v_call: TRBV4-3
cdr3_nt: TGCAGTGCTAGAGATCTAGCCAGGGTACAAGAGACCCAGTACTTC; cdr3_aa: CSARDLARVQETQYF; clone_size: few; d_call: .; j_call: TRBJ2-5; v_call: TRBV20-1
cdr3_nt: TGTGCCAGCAGCTATCGACCAACGAACACTGAAGCTTTCTTT; cdr3_aa: CASSYRPTNTEAFF; clone_size: few; d_call: .; j_call: TRBJ1-1; v_call: TRBV5-5
cdr3_nt: TGTGCCAACCAACAGGGGAAGGACTATGGCTACACCTTC; cdr3_aa: CANQQGKDYGYTF; clone_size: few; d_call: TRBD1; j_call: TRBJ1-2; v_call: TRBV10-3
cdr3_nt: TGTGCCAGCAGCTTGTCTAGCGGGGGGGCAGAGACCCAGTACTTC; cdr3_aa: CASSLSSGGAETQYF; clone_size: few; d_call: TRBD2; j_call: TRBJ2-5; v_call: TRBV7-8
cdr3_nt: TGCAGCGTTGGCCCCAGACACAACTACGAGCAGTACTTC; cdr3_aa: CSVGPRHNYEQYF; clone_size: .; d_call: .; j_call: TRBJ2-7; v_call: TRBV29-1
cdr3_nt: TGTGCCAGCAGCCATCAGCAGGACAGGGAAGAGACCCAGTACTTC; cdr3_aa: CASSHQQDREETQYF; clone_size: .; d_call: TRBD1; j_call: TRBJ2-5; v_call: TRBV7-2
cdr3_nt: TGCGCCAGCAGCTTCGGCAGGGGCTACTACGAGCAGTACTTC; cdr3_aa: CASSFGRGYYEQYF; clone_size: many; d_call: .; j_call: TRBJ2-7; v_call: TRBV5-1
cdr3_nt: TGCAGTGGCACCGGGACTAGCACAGCTACGCAGTATTTT; cdr3_aa: CSGTGTSTATQYF; clone_size: few; d_call: TRBD2; j_call: TRBJ2-3; v_call: TRBV20-1
cdr3_nt: TGTGCCAGCAGCTCAGGATGGCCACCCCTCCACTTT; cdr3_aa: CASSSGWPPLHF; clone_size: few; d_call: .; j_call: TRBJ1-6; v_call: TRBV14
cdr3_nt: TGCGCCAGCAGCTTGGCCGGGGGGGCAACTAATGAAAAACTGTTTTTT; cdr3_aa: CASSLAGGATNEKLFF; clone_size: .; d_call: .; j_call: TRBJ1-4; v_call: TRBV5-1
cdr3_nt: TGCAGTGCTAGGGGGACTAGCACAGATACGCAGTATTTT; cdr3_aa: CSARGTSTDTQYF; clone_size: many; d_call: .; j_call: TRBJ2-3; v_call: TRBV20-1
cdr3_nt: TGTGCCAGCAACCAACTAGCGGGAGCGAACACAGATACGCAGTATTTT; cdr3_aa: CASNQLAGANTDTQYF; clone_size: few; d_call: TRBD2; j_call: TRBJ2-3; v_call: TRBV5-5
cdr3_nt: TGCAGCGTTACGGGACAGGGGCACCACGAGCAGTACTTC; cdr3_aa: CSVTGQGHHEQYF; clone_size: .; d_call: TRBD1; j_call: TRBJ2-7; v_call: TRBV29-1
cdr3_nt: TGTGCCAGCAGCTTAGCTGGACTAGCGGGGGGCAATGAGCAGTTCTTC; cdr3_aa: CASSLAGLAGGNEQFF; clone_size: few; d_call: TRBD2; j_call: TRBJ2-1; v_call: TRBV7-9
cdr3_nt: TGTGCCAGCAGCCCCGGGACAGGAGGTTGGAATGAGCAGTTCTTC; cdr3_aa: CASSPGTGGWNEQFF; clone_size: .; d_call: TRBD1; j_call: TRBJ2-1; v_call: TRBV9
cdr3_nt: TGTGCCAGCACTGGCCCACTCGCCGAGCAGTACTTC; cdr3_aa: CASTGPLAEQYF; clone_size: few; d_call: .; j_call: TRBJ2-7; v_call: TRBV25-1
cdr3_nt: TGTGCCAGCAGGGGACTGACAGGGAAAGATACGCAGTATTTT; cdr3_aa: CASRGLTGKDTQYF; clone_size: many; d_call: .; j_call: TRBJ2-3; v_call: TRBV7-2
cdr3_nt: TGTGCCACCAGCAGAGATCCTAGCGGGAGACCCAAAAACATTCAGTACTTC; cdr3_aa: CATSRDPSGRPKNIQYF; clone_size: many; d_call: TRBD2; j_call: TRBJ2-4; v_call: TRBV15
cdr3_nt: TGTGCCACCGTACAGCGGGACAGCACAGATACGCAGTATTTT; cdr3_aa: CATVQRDSTDTQYF; clone_size: many; d_call: TRBD2; j_call: TRBJ2-3; v_call: TRBV10-3
cdr3_nt: TGCGCCAGCAGCTTGGAGGGGGTAGGTGAGCAGTTCTTC; cdr3_aa: CASSLEGVGEQFF; clone_size: few; d_call: .; j_call: TRBJ2-1; v_call: TRBV5-1
cdr3_nt: TGTGCCAGCAGTTTAGAGGGGACTAATGAAAAACTGTTTTTT; cdr3_aa: CASSLEGTNEKLFF; clone_size: many; d_call: .; j_call: TRBJ1-4; v_call: TRBV12-3/TRBV12-4
cdr3_nt: TGTGCCAGCAGCCTGGGGAGGGTCGCTGAAGCTTTCTTT; cdr3_aa: CASSLGRVAEAFF; clone_size: many; d_call: .; j_call: TRBJ1-1; v_call: TRBV7-2
cdr3_nt: TGTGCCAGCAGCGTAGGGGCAGCGAGGGAGGCAGATACGCAGTATTTT; cdr3_aa: CASSVGAAREADTQYF; clone_size: .; d_call: .; j_call: TRBJ2-3; v_call: TRBV9
cdr3_nt: TGTGCCAGCAGTCTCTTGATCGCGGGTCAAGAGACCCAGTACTTC; cdr3_aa: CASSLLIAGQETQYF; clone_size: .; d_call: .; j_call: TRBJ2-5; v_call: TRBV12-3/TRBV12-4
cdr3_nt: TGTGCCAGCAGCTCCGACGGGGACAAGCAGTTCTTC; cdr3_aa: CASSSDGDKQFF; clone_size: .; d_call: .; j_call: TRBJ2-1; v_call: TRBV11-3
cdr3_nt: TGCGCCAGTAAAGCGGGACCCACAGATACGCAGTATTTT; cdr3_aa: CASKAGPTDTQYF; clone_size: .; d_call: TRBD2; j_call: TRBJ2-3; v_call: TRBV5-1
cdr3_nt: TGTGCCAGCAGTTTTACGGGACAAAGGGCCGGGGAGCTGTTTTTT; cdr3_aa: CASSFTGQRAGELFF; clone_size: few; d_call: .; j_call: TRBJ2-2; v_call: TRBV6-5
cdr3_nt: TGCAGTGCTAGGCCCGGACTGACCACCGGGGAGCTGTTTTTT; cdr3_aa: CSARPGLTTGELFF; clone_size: few; d_call: .; j_call: TRBJ2-2; v_call: TRBV20-1
cdr3_nt: TGTGCCAGCAGCCCTTGGGCTAGCGAAGGCAATGAGCAGTTCTTC; cdr3_aa: CASSPWASEGNEQFF; clone_size: few; d_call: .; j_call: TRBJ2-1; v_call: TRBV9
cdr3_nt: TGTGCCACCAGTGATTTCCAGGGGTTCGGTGAGCAGTTCTTC; cdr3_aa: CATSDFQGFGEQFF; clone_size: few; d_call: .; j_call: TRBJ2-1; v_call: TRBV24-1
cdr3_nt: TGCAGTGCTAGAGATTTACGTCGGGCGGACACTGAAGCTTTCTTT; cdr3_aa: CSARDLRRADTEAFF; clone_size: many; d_call: .; j_call: TRBJ1-1; v_call: TRBV20-1